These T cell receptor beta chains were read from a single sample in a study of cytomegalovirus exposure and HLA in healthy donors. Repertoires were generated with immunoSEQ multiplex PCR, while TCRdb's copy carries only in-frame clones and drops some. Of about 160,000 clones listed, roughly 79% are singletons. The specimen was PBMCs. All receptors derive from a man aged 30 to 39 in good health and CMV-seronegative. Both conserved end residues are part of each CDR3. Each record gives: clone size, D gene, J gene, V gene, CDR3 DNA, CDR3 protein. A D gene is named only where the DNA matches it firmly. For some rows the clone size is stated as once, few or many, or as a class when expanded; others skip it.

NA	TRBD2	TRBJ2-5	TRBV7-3	TGTGCCAGCAGCTCCTCCGCCCGAGCGGGGGAGACCCAGTACTTC	CASSSSARAGETQYF
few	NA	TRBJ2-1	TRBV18	TGTGCCAGCTCACCACCGCGGGTTGAGCAGTTCTTC	CASSPPRVEQFF
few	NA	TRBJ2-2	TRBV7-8	TGTGCCAGCAGCTTAGACGGGTCCGTGAATCGGCGGGAGCTGTTTTTT	CASSLDGSVNRRELFF
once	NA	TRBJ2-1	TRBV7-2	TGTGCCAGCAGCCCTAGACCTAGCGTTCACAATGAGCAGTTCTTC	CASSPRPSVHNEQFF
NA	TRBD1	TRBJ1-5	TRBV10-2	TGCGCCAGCAGTGGACAGGGCTATAGCAATCAGCCCCAGCATTTT	CASSGQGYSNQPQHF
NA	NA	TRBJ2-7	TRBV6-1	TGTGCCAGCAGTGAAGCCACAGGTGAGAGCTACGAGCAGTACTTC	CASSEATGESYEQYF
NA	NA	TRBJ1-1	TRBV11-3	TGTGCCAGCAGCTCAAAAAAGGATGGGACAAACACTGAAGCTTTCTTT	CASSSKKDGTNTEAFF
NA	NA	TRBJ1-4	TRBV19	TGTGCCAGTAGCGACGGGATTGGGATTGAAAAACTGTTTTTT	CASSDGIGIEKLFF
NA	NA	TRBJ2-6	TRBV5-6	TGTGCCAGCAGCCTGACAGTCAAGGCCAACGTCCTGACTTTC	CASSLTVKANVLTF
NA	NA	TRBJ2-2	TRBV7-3	TGTGCCAGCAGCTTTCCTGGAGCAGGGGAGCTGTTTTTT	CASSFPGAGELFF
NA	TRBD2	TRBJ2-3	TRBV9	TGTGCCAGCAGCCAACCTCTCGGGGGGGTCACAGATACGCAGTATTTT	CASSQPLGGVTDTQYF
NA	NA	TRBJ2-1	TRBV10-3	TGTGCCATCAGGAGGGGGGGCGATGAGCAGTTCTTC	CAIRRGGDEQFF
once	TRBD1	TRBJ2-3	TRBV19	TGTGCCAGTACCGCGGACAGGGCAGCAGATACGCAGTATTTT	CASTADRAADTQYF
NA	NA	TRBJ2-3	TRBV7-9	TGTGCCAGCAGCTTAACGGGAGCAGGAGATACGCAGTATTTT	CASSLTGAGDTQYF
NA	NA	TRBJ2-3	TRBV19	TGTGCCAGTATCGCTAGCGAGGACCTCACAGATACGCAGTATTTT	CASIASEDLTDTQYF
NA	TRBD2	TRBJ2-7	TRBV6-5	TGTGCCAGCAGGACGGGAGCGGGGGGGCCGGGGGAGCAGTACTTC	CASRTGAGGPGEQYF
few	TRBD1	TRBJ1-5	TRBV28	TGTGCCAGCAGTTTAGGGGACAGGGGAGGGCCCCAGCATTTT	CASSLGDRGGPQHF
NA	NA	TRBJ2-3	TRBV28	TGTGCCAGCAGTGACGACAGCAGCCCCAGCACAGATACGCAGTATTTT	CASSDDSSPSTDTQYF
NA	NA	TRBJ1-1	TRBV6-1	TGTGCCAGCACCCTTTCCCCAGGCCAGAACACTGAAGCTTTCTTT	CASTLSPGQNTEAFF
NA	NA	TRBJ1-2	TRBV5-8	TGTGCCAGCAGCTTGAGAGGGATCAACTATGGCTACACCTTC	CASSLRGINYGYTF